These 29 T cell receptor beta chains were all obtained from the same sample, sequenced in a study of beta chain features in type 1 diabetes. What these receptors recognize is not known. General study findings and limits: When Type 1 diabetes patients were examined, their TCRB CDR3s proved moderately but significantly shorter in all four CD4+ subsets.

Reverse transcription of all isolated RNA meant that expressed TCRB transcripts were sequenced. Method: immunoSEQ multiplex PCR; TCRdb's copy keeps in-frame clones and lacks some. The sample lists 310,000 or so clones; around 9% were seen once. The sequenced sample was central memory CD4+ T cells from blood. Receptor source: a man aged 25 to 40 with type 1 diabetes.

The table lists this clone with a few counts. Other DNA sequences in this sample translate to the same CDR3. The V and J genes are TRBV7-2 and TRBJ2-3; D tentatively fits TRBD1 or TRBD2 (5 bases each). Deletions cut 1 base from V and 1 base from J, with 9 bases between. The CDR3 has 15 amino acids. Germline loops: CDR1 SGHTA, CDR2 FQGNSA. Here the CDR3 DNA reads TGTGCCAGCAGCTTAGTGGGGGACCGCACAGATACGCAGTATTTT. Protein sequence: CASSLVGDRTDTQYF.

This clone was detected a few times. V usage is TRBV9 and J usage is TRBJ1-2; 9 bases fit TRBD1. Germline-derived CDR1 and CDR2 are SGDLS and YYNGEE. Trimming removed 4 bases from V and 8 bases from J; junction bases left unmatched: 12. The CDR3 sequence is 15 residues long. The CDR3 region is CASSSRTGEARGYTF. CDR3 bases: TGTGCCAGCAGCAGTCGGACAGGGGAGGCAAGAGGCTACACCTTC. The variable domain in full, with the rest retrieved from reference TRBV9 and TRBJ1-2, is DSGVTQTPKHLITATGQRVTLRCSPRSGDLSVYWYQQSLDQGLQFLIQYYNGEERAKGNILERFSAQQFPDLHSELNLSSLELGDSALYFCASSSRTGEARGYTFGSGTRLTVV.

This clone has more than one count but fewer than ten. This chain's CDR3 is CASSTQPGPQPQHF. CDR3 nucleotides: TGTGCCAGTAGTACACAACCAGGGCCCCAGCCCCAGCATTTT. V and J are TRBV19 and TRBJ1-5, with D perhaps matching TRBD1 (5 bases). The germline CDR1 and CDR2 sequences are LNHDA and SQIVND (reference sequence). This CDR3 has 14 residues. Trimming took 4 bases from V and 7 from J, leaving 14 bases between them.

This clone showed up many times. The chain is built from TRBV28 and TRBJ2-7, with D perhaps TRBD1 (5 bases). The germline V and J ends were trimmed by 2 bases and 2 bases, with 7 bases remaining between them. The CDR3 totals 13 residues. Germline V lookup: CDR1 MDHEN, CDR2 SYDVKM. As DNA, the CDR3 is TGTGCCAGCAGTTTACAGGACACCTACGAGCAGTACTTC. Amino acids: CASSLQDTYEQYF.

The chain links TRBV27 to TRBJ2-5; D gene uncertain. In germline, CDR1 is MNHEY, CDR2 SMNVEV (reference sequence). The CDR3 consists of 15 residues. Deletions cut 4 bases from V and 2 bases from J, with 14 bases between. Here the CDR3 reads CASSSSSLGQETQYF. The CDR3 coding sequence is TGTGCCAGCAGTTCCTCCTCCCTGGGGCAAGAGACCCAGTACTTC.

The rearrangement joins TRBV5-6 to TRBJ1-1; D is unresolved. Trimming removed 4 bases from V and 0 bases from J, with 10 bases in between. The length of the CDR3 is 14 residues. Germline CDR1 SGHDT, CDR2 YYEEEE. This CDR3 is CASSPGRVNTEAFF. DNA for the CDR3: TGTGCCAGCAGCCCTGGACGGGTGAACACTGAAGCTTTCTTT.

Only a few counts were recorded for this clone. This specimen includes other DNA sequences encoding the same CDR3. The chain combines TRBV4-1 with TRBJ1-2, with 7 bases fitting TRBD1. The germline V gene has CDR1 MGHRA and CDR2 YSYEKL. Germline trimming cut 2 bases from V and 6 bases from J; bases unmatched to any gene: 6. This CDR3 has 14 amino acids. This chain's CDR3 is CASSQSGQGDGYTF. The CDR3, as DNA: TGCGCCAGCAGCCAATCAGGGCAGGGGGATGGCTACACCTTC.

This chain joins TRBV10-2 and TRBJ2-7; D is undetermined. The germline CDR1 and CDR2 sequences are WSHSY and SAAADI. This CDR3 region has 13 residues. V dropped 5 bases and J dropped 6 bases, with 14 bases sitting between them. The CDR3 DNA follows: TGCGCCAGCAGTCCCCCCGGGCGGCCCGAGCAGTACTTC. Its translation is CASSPPGRPEQYF.

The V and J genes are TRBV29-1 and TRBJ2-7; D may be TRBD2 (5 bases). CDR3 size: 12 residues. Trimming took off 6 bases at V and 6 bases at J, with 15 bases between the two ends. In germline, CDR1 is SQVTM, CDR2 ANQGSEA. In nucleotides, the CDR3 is TGCAGCGTCCTAAGAGGACTCAGCGAGCAGTACTTC. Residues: CSVLRGLSEQYF.

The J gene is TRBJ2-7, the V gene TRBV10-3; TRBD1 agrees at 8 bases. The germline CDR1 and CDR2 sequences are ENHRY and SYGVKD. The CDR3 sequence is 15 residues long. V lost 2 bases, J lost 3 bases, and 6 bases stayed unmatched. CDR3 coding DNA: TGTGCCATCAGTGAGACGGGACAGGCAAACTACGAGCAGTACTTC. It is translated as CAISETGQANYEQYF.

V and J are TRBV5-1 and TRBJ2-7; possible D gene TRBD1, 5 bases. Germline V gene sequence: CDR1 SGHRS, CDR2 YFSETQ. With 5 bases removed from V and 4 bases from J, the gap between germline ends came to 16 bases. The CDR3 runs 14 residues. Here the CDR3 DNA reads TGCGCCAGCAGGGAATGGACACAATCATACGAGCAGTACTTC. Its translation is CASREWTQSYEQYF.

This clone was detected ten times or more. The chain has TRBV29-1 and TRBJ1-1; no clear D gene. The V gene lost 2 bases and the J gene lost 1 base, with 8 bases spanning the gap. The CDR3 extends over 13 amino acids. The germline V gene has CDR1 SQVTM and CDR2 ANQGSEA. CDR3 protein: CSVERTWNTEAFF. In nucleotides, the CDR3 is TGCAGCGTTGAAAGGACTTGGAACACTGAAGCTTTCTTT.

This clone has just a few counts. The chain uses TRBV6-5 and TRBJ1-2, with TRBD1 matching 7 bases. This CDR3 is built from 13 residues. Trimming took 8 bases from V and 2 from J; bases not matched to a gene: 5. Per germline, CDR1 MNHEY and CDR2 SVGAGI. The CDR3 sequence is CASSDRENYGYTF. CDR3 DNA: TGTGCCAGCTCAGACAGGGAGAACTATGGCTACACCTTC.

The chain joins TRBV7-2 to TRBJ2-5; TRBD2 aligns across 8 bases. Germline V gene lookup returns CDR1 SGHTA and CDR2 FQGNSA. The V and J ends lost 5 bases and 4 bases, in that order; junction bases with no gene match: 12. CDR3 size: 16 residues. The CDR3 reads CASSPPGGGHGETQYF. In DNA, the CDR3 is TGTGCCAGCAGCCCCCCCGGGGGGGGGCATGGAGAGACCCAGTACTTC.

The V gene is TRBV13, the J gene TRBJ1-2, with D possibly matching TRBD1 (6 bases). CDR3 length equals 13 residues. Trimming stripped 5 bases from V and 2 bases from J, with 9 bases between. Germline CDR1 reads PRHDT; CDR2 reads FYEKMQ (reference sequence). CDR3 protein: CASSLDRNYGYTF. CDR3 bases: TGTGCCAGCAGCCTGGACAGAAACTATGGCTACACCTTC.

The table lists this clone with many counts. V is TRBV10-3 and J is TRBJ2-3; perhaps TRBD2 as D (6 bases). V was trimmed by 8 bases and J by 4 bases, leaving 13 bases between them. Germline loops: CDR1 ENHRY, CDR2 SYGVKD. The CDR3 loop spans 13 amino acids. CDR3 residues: CAIGEAAPDTQYF. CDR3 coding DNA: TGTGCCATCGGGGAGGCCGCCCCAGATACGCAGTATTTT.

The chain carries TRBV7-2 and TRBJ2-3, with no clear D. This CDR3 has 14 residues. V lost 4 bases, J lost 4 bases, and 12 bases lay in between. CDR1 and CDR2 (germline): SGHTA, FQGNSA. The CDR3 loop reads CASSSLAGADTQYF. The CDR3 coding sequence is TGTGCCAGCAGCTCCCTGGCAGGAGCAGATACGCAGTATTTT.

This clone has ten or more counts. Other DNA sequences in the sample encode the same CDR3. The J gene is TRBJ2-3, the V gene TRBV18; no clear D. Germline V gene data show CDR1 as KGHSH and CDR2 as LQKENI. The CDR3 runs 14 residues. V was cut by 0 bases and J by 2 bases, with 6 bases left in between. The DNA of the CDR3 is TGTGCCAGCTCACCACCTAGCTCCACAGATACGCAGTATTTT. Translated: CASSPPSSTDTQYF.

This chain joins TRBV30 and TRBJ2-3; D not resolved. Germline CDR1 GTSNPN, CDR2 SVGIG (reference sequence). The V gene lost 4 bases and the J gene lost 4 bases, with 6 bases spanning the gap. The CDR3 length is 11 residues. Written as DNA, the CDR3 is TGTGCCTGGACCCGTTCAGATACGCAGTATTTT. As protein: CAWTRSDTQYF.

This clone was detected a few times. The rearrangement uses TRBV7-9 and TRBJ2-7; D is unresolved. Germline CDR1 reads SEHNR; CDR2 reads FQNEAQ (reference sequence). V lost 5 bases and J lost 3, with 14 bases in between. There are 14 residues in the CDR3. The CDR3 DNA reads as TGTGCCAGCAGCCCCCGAGAGGAACACTACGAGCAGTACTTC. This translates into CASSPREEHYEQYF.

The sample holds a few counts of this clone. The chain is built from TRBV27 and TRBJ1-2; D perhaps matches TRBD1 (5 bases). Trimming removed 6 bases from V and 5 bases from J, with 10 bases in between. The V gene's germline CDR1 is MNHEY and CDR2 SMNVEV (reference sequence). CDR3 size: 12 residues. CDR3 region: CASSSSGYGYTF. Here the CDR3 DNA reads TGTGCCAGCAGCTCTTCAGGGTATGGCTACACCTTC.

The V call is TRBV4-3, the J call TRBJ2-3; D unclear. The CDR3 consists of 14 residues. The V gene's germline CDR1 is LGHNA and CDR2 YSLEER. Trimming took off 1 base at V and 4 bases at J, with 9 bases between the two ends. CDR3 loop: CASSQALTSDTQYF. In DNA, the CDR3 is TGCGCCAGCAGCCAAGCCCTTACTTCAGATACGCAGTATTTT.

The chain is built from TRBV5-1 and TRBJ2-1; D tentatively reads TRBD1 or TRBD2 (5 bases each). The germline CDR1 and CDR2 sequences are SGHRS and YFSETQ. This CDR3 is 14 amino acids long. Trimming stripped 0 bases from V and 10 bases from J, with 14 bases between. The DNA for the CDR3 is TGCGCCAGCAGCTTGGATGGGGGTAGTGGCGAGCAGTTCTTC. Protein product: CASSLDGGSGEQFF.

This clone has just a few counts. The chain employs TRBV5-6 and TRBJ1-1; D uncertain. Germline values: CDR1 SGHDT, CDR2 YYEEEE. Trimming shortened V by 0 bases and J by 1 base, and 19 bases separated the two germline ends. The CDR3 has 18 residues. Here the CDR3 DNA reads TGTGCCAGCAGCTTGGTAAAAGGGTGGGCAGCGACGAACACTGAAGCTTTCTTT. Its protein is CASSLVKGWAATNTEAFF.

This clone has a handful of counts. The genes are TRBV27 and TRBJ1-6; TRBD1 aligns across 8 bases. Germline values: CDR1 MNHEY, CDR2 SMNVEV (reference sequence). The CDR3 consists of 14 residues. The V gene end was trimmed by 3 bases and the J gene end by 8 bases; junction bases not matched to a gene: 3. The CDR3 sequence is CASSFSGGHSPLHF. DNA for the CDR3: TGTGCCAGCAGTTTCTCAGGGGGCCATTCACCCCTCCACTTT.

The CDR3 loop is CASSPGQGITYEQYF. The CDR3, as DNA: TGTGCCAGCAGCCCCGGTCAGGGGATTACCTACGAGCAGTACTTC. This chain uses TRBV11-2 with TRBJ2-7, with TRBD1 as a possible D gene (6 bases). V was shortened by 5 bases and J by 2 bases, with 16 bases between the two germline ends. Germline assignment: CDR1 SGHAT and CDR2 FQNNGV. The CDR3 covers 15 residues.

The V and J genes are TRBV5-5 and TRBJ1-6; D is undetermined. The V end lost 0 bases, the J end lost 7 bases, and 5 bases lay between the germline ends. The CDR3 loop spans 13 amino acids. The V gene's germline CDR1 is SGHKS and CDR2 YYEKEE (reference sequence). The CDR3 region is CASSLESNSPLHF. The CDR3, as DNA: TGTGCCAGCAGCTTGGAGTCCAATTCACCCCTCCACTTT.

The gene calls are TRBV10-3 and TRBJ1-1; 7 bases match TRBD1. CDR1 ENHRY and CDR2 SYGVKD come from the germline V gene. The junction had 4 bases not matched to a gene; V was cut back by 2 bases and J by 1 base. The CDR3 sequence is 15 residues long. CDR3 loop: CAISEGDRANTEAFF. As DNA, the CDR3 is TGTGCCATCAGTGAGGGAGACAGGGCGAACACTGAAGCTTTCTTT.

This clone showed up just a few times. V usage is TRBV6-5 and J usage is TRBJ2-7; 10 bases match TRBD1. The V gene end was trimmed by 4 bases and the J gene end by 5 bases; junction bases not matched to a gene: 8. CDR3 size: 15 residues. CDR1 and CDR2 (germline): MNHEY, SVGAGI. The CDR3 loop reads CASSSPGTGVHEQYF. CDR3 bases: TGTGCCAGCAGTTCACCCGGGACAGGGGTCCACGAGCAGTACTTC.